This TCR beta chain comes out of a study of identical twins. This clonotype was observed at least ten times. The antigen is not known. Points from the study as a whole: Within cord blood, abundant beta clonotypes carried fewer insertions, but memory repertoires showed no such trend. One should note that invariant MAIT and iNKT cells could partly confound zero-insertion analyses. It was out-of-frame TCR alpha sharing in monozygotic twins that models underestimated.

Template switching supplied a universal primer site; unique molecular identifiers were carried on the cDNA. TCRdb re-analysed the 5' RACE reads in MiXCR, keeping a single row per CDR3 protein. Altogether 690,000 or so distinct CDR3 sequences are present, over 8.5% being singletons, with the ten largest covering approximately 0.89%. V lost 6 bases and J lost 0; bases outside the gene matches: 7. CDR1 is MNHNS, CDR2 SASEGT, per germline. The CDR3 length is 15 residues. These same data were also listed under a study on yellow fever vaccine responses in identical twins.

This sequence was found in a woman in her late teens or twenties in good health. The sample taken for sequencing was PBMCs. The V call is TRBV6-1, the J call TRBJ1-1; TRBD1 matches at 7 bases. This chain's CDR3 is CASSRTGHLNTEAFF. CDR3 bases: TGTGCCAGCAGCCGGACAGGACACTTGAACACTGAAGCTTTCTTT.